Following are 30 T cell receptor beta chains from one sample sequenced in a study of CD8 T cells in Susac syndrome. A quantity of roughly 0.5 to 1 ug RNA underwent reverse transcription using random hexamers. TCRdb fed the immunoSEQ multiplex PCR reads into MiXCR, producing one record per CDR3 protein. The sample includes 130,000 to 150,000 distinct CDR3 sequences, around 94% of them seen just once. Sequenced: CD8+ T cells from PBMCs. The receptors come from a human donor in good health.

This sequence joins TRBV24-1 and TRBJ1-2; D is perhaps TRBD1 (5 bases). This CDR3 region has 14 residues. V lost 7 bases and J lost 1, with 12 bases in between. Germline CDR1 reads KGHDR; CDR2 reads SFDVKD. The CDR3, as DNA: TGTGCCACCAGCATGAAAGGGGTTAACTATGGCTACACCTTC. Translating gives CATSMKGVNYGYTF.

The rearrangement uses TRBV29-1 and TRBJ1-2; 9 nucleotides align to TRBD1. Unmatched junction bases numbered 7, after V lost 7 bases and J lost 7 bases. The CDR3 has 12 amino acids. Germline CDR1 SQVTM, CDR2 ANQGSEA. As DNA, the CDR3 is TGCAGCGCCCTGGGACAGGGCGTTGGCTACACCTTC. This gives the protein CSALGQGVGYTF.

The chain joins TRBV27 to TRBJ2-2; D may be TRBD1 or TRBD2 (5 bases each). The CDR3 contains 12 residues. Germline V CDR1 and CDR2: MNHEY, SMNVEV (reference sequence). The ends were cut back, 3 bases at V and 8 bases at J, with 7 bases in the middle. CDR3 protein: CASSFGAGELFF. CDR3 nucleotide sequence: TGTGCCAGCAGTTTCGGGGCTGGGGAGCTGTTTTTT.

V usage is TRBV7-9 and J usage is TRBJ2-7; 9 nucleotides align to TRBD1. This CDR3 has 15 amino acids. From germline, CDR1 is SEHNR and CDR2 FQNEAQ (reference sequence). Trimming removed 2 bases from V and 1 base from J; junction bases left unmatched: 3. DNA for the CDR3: TGTGCCAGCAGCTTAAGGACAGGGGCGTCCTACGAGCAGTACTTC. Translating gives CASSLRTGASYEQYF.

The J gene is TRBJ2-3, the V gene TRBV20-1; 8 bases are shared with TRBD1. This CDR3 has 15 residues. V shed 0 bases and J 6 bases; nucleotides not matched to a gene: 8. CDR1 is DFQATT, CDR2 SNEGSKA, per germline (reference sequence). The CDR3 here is CSARETQGALDTQYF. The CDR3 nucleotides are TGCAGTGCTAGAGAAACCCAGGGGGCCTTGGATACGCAGTATTTT.

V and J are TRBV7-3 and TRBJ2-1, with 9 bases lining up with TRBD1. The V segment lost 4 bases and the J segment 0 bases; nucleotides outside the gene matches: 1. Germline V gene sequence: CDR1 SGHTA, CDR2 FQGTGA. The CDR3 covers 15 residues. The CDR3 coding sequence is TGTGCCAGCAGCTCGGGACAGGGCTCCTACAATGAGCAGTTCTTC. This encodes CASSSGQGSYNEQFF.

This chain's CDR3 is CASSLTRSFSNQPQHF. The CDR3 bases are TGTGCCAGCAGCTTAACCCGCAGTTTCTCCAATCAGCCCCAGCATTTT. The chain uses TRBV7-3 and TRBJ1-5; D is undetermined. CDR3 size: 16 residues. Germline CDR1 SGHTA, CDR2 FQGTGA. Between the trimmed V and J ends, which lost 0 bases and 3 bases, there was a span of 12 bases.

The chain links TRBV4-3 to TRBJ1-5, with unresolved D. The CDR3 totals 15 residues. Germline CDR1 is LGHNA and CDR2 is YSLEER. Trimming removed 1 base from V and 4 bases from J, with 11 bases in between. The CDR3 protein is CASSQGPVKNQPQHF. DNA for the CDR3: TGCGCCAGCAGCCAAGGCCCCGTTAAGAATCAGCCCCAGCATTTT.

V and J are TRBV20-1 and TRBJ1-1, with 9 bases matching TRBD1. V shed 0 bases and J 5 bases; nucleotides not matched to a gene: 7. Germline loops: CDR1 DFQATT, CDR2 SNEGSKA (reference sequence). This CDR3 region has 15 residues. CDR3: CSARDLRTGETEAFF. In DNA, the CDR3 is TGCAGTGCTAGAGATCTCAGGACAGGGGAAACTGAAGCTTTCTTT.

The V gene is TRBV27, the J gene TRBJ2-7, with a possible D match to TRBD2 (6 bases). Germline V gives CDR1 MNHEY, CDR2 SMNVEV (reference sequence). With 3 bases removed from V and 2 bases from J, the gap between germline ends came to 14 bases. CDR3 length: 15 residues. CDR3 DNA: TGTGCCAGCAGTTTCGTCCTAGCGAGTCCCTACGAGCAGTACTTC. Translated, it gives CASSFVLASPYEQYF.

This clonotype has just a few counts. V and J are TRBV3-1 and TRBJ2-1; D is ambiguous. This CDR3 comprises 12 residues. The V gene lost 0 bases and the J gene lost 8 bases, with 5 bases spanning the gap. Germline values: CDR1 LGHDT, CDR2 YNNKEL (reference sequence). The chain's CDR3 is CASSQDRDEQFF. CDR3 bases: TGTGCCAGCAGCCAAGATCGCGATGAGCAGTTCTTC.

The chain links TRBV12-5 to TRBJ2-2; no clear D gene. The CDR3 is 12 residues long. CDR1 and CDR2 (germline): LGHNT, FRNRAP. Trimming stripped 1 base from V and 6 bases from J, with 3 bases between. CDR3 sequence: CASGLGAGELFF. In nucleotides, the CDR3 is TGTGCTAGTGGTTTGGGGGCCGGGGAGCTGTTTTTT.

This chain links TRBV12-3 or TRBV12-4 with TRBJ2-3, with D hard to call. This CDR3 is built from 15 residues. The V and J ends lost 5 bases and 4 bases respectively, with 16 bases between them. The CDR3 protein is CASSSPHLASDTQYF. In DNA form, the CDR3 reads TGTGCCAGCAGTAGCCCCCATTTAGCTTCAGATACGCAGTATTTT.

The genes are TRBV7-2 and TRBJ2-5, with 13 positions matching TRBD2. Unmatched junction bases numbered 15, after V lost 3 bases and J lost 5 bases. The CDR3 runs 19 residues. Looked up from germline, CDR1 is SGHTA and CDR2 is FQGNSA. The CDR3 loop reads CASSFPLAGGFGEQETQYF. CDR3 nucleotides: TGTGCCAGCAGCTTCCCACTAGCGGGAGGGTTTGGGGAGCAGGAGACCCAGTACTTC.

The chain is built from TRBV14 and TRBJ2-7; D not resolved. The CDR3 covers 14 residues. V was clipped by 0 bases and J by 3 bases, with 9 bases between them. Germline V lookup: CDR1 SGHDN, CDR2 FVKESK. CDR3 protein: CASSQEIRHYEQYF. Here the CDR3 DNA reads TGTGCCAGCAGCCAAGAGATCCGACACTACGAGCAGTACTTC.

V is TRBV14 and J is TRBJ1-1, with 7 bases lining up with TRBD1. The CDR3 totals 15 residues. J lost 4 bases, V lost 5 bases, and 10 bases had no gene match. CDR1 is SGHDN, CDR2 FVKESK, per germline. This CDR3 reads CASSFRQGGSTEAFF. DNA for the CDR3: TGTGCCAGCAGCTTTCGACAGGGAGGGAGCACTGAAGCTTTCTTT.

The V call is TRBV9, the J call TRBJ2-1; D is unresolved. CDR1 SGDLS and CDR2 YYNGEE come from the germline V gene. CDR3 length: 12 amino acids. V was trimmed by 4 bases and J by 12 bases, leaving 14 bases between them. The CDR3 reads CASSPRVPGQFF. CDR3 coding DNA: TGTGCCAGCAGCCCCCGGGTCCCGGGGCAGTTCTTC. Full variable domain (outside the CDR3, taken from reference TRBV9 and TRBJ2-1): DSGVTQTPKHLITATGQRVTLRCSPRSGDLSVYWYQQSLDQGLQFLIQYYNGEERAKGNILERFSAQQFPDLHSELNLSSLELGDSALYFCASSPRVPGQFFGPGTRLTVL.

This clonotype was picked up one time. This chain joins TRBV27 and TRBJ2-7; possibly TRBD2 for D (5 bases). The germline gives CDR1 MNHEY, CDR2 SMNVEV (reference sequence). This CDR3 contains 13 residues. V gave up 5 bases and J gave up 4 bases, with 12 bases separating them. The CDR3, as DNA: TGTGCCAGCAGTCTGGATGCGGGTTACGAGCAGTACTTC. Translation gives CASSLDAGYEQYF.

The CDR3 bases are TGCAGTGCTAGACGGGGTAGCGACTCCTACAATGAGCAGTTCTTC. It encodes CSARRGSDSYNEQFF. This rearrangement joins TRBV20-1 to TRBJ2-1; D might be TRBD2 (5 bases). Trimming removed 2 bases from V and 0 bases from J, with 11 bases in between. CDR1 and CDR2 from the germline V gene are DFQATT and SNEGSKA (reference sequence). The CDR3 runs 15 residues.

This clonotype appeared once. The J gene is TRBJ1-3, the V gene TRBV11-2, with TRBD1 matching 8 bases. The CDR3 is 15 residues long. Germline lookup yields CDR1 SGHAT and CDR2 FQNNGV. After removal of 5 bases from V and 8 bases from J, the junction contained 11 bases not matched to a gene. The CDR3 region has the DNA TGTGCCAGCAGCCACCCCCACAAGACAGGGGACACCATATATTTT. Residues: CASSHPHKTGDTIYF.

The CDR3 reads CASSLGPDNDYGYTF. DNA of the CDR3: TGTGCCAGCAGTTTAGGTCCGGACAACGACTATGGCTACACCTTC. J is TRBJ1-2 and V is TRBV27, with D possibly TRBD1 on 5 matching bases. This CDR3 has 15 residues. CDR1 and CDR2 (germline): MNHEY, SMNVEV (reference sequence). Trimming took 2 bases from V and 3 from J, leaving 13 bases between them.

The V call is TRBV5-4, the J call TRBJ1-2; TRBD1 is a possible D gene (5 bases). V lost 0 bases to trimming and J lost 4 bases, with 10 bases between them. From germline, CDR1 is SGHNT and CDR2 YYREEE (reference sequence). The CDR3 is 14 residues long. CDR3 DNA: TGTGCCAGCAGCTTGGAAATCGGGACCTATGGCTACACCTTC. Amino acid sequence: CASSLEIGTYGYTF.

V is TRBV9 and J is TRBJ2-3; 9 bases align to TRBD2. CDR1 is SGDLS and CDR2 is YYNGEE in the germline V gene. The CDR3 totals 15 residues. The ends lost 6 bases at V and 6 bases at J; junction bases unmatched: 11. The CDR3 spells CASTVAGGGSDTQYF. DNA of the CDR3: TGTGCCAGCACCGTGGCGGGAGGGGGCAGCGATACGCAGTATTTT.

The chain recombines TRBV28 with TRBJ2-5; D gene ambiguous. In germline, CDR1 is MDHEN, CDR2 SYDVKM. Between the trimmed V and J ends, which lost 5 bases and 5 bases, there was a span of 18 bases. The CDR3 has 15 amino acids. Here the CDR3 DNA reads TGTGCCAGCAGTATCTCGGCAGGCCTGAGGGAGACCCAGTACTTC. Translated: CASSISAGLRETQYF.

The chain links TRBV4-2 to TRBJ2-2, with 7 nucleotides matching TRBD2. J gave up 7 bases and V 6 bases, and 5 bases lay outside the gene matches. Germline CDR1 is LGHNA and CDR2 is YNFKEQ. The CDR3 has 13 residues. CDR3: CASRGAGVGELFF. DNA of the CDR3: TGTGCCAGCAGAGGTGCGGGAGTCGGGGAGCTGTTTTTT.

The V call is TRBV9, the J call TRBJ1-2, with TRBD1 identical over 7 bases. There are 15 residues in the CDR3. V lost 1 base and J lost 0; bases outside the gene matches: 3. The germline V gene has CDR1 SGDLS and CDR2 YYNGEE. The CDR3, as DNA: TGTGCCAGCAGCGTAAGCGACAGGGCTAACTATGGCTACACCTTC. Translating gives CASSVSDRANYGYTF.

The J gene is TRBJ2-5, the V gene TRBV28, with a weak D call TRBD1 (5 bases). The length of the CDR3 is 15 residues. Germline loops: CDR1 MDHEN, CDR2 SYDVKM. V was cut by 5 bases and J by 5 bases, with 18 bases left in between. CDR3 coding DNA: TGTGCCAGCAGTCCTGCTCGGCAGGGAACGGAGACCCAGTACTTC. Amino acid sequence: CASSPARQGTETQYF.

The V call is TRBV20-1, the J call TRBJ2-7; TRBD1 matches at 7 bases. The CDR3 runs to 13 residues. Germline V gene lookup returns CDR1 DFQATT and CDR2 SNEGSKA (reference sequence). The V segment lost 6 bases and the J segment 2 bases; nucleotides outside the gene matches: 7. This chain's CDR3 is CSASGTETYEQYF. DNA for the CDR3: TGCAGTGCATCCGGGACAGAGACCTACGAGCAGTACTTC.

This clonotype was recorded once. Here the CDR3 reads CASSVGALKEDTQYF. The CDR3 DNA reads as TGTGCCAGCAGCGTAGGGGCCCTAAAAGAGGATACGCAGTATTTT. The rearrangement joins TRBV9 to TRBJ2-3; D gene uncertain. V gave up 0 bases and J gave up 6 bases, with 14 bases separating them. Germline V gene sequence: CDR1 SGDLS, CDR2 YYNGEE. The CDR3 runs to 15 residues. The whole variable domain, remainder taken from reference TRBV9 and TRBJ2-3, is DSGVTQTPKHLITATGQRVTLRCSPRSGDLSVYWYQQSLDQGLQFLIQYYNGEERAKGNILERFSAQQFPDLHSELNLSSLELGDSALYFCASSVGALKEDTQYFGPGTRLTVL.

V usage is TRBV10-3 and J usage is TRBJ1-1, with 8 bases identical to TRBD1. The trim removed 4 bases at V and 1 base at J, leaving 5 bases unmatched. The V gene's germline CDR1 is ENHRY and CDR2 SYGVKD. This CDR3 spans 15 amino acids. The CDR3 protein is CAISVTGVRNTEAFF. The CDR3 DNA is TGTGCCATCAGTGTGACAGGGGTTAGGAACACTGAAGCTTTCTTT.